Sequencing of this T cell receptor (beta chain) was carried out in a study of blood T cell repertoires in COVID-19. Study background: Researchers got acute and convalescent COVID-19 samples from the United States, Italy and Spain. The cDNA or gDNA used as material had been derived from T cells, B-cell-depleted T cells, or PBMCs.

Authors' methods: Amplification of reference gene primers was used by the study to estimate nucleated cell counts. TCRdb keeps only in-frame clones here, not all; method: immunoSEQ multiplex PCR. The V and J calls and the clone size are those of that table, but D and trimming were determined from the DNA. Here the sample spans 230,000 or so clones, around 91% being singletons. Those enrolled in Seattle joined during active infection and were followed longitudinally afterward. The sequencing sample was made of peripheral blood. The clonotype comes from a woman aged 55-75 years with COVID-19, enrolled during active disease.

CDR3 residues: CATSRDRGLNSYNEQFF. CDR3 sequence (DNA): TGTGCCACCAGCAGAGATCGGGGGTTGAACTCCTACAATGAGCAGTTCTTC. The chain combines TRBV15 with TRBJ2-1; a weak D match, TRBD2 (6 bases). V was pared by 0 bases and J by 0 bases, with 12 bases between. CDR3 size: 17 residues. CDR1 and CDR2 from the germline V gene are LNHNV and YYDKDF (reference sequence).